The 3 T cell receptor beta chains given below trace back to one sample, sequenced in a study of CD8 T cells in Susac syndrome. RNA was extracted with the RNeasy kit, and a quantity of roughly 0.45 to 1 ug was reverse transcribed using random hexamers. TCRdb analysed the immunoSEQ multiplex PCR reads with MiXCR anew, one entry per CDR3 protein. The sample records a few hundred thousand distinct CDR3 sequences, 85% to 95% being singletons. The sample taken for sequencing was CD4+ T cells from PBMCs. The receptors were gathered from a human donor with multiple sclerosis.

The chain is built from TRBV6-1 and TRBJ2-2; D could derive from TRBD1 or TRBD2 (5 bases each). The length of the CDR3 is 14 residues. V lost 6 bases and J lost 6, with 14 bases in between. Germline-derived CDR1 and CDR2 are MNHNS and SASEGT. CDR3 sequence reads: CASRTLEGSGELFF. CDR3 nucleotide sequence: TGTGCCAGCAGGACCCTAGAGGGGTCCGGGGAGCTGTTTTTT.

This chain uses TRBV7-3 with TRBJ2-5; 8 bases are a match to TRBD2. Germline CDR1 reads SGHTA; CDR2 reads FQGTGA. CDR3 size: 17 residues. V was pared by 5 bases and J by 0 bases, with 11 bases of the junction left unmatched. CDR3 residues: CASSVRERECNQETQYF. The CDR3 DNA sequence: TGTGCCAGCAGCGTGAGGGAGCGGGAGTGCAACCAAGAGACCCAGTACTTC.

The CDR3 reads CSATRGMTEAFF. The DNA of the CDR3 is TGCAGTGCTACCAGGGGGATGACTGAAGCTTTCTTT. The genes are TRBV20-1 and TRBJ1-1; TRBD1 aligns across 7 bases. This CDR3 has 12 residues. Germline trimming cut 4 bases from V and 5 bases from J; bases unmatched to any gene: 4. Per the germline V gene, CDR1 is DFQATT and CDR2 is SNEGSKA (reference sequence).